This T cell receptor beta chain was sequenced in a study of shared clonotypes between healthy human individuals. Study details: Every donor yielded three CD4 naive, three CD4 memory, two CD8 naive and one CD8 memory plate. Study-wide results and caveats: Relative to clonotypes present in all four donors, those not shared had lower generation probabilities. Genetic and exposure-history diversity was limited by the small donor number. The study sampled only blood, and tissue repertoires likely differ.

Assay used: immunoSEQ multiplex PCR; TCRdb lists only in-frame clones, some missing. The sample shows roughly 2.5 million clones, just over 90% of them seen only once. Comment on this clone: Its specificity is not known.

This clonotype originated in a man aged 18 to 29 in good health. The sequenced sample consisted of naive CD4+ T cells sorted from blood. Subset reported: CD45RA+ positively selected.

This CDR3 is CASSQEKGAVDTQYF. The CDR3 DNA follows: TGCGCCAGCAGCCAAGAGAAGGGCGCGGTAGATACGCAGTATTTT. The chain links TRBV4-3 to TRBJ2-3, with D unresolved. Per germline, CDR1 LGHNA and CDR2 YSLEER. This CDR3 region has 15 residues. V was cut by 0 bases and J by 5 bases, with 12 bases left in between.